The rows below give T cell receptor beta chains drawn from one sample of a study of shared clonotypes between healthy human individuals. Profiling relied on immunoSEQ multiplex PCR, and the TCRdb table lists in-frame clones only, not all of them. The sample has around 580,000 clones; roughly 98% are singletons. The material sequenced was naive CD8+ T cells sorted from blood. Receptors originate from a man between 25 and 39 years old in good health. The CDR3 runs from the conserved cysteine through the conserved F or W. A D gene is named only where the DNA matches it firmly. The listing skips clone size in some rows; elsewhere it reads once, few, many or a size class.

>TRBV18|TRBJ1-4|NA|NA
CASSPGEGLYEKLFF
TGTGCCAGCTCACCCGGCGAAGGGCTGTATGAAAAACTGTTTTTT
>TRBV13|TRBJ2-1|NA|NA
CASSLDPGAVNEQFF
TGTGCCAGCAGCTTAGATCCGGGAGCGGTCAATGAGCAGTTCTTC
>TRBV7-8|TRBJ2-5|TRBD1|NA
CASSPRTGQETQYF
TGTGCCAGCAGCCCCCGGACAGGGCAAGAGACCCAGTACTTC
>TRBV27|TRBJ2-7|NA|NA
CASSFKQNNWYEQYF
TGTGCCAGCAGTTTTAAACAGAATAACTGGTACGAGCAGTACTTC
>TRBV9|TRBJ2-1|NA|NA
CASSVSQSSYNEQFF
TGTGCCAGCAGCGTGAGCCAGAGCTCCTACAATGAGCAGTTCTTC
>TRBV29-1|TRBJ1-1|NA|NA
CSVEEDKVNTEAFF
TGCAGCGTTGAAGAGGACAAGGTGAACACTGAAGCTTTCTTT
>TRBV28|TRBJ2-7|NA|NA
CASSYWLYEQYF
TGTGCCAGCAGTTACTGGCTTTACGAGCAGTACTTC
>TRBV11-2|TRBJ1-1|TRBD1|NA
CASSPTGGNTEAFF
TGTGCCAGCAGCCCGACAGGGGGGAACACTGAAGCTTTCTTT
>TRBV4-2|TRBJ2-7|NA|NA
CASSQDDPISAGQYF
TGTGCCAGCAGCCAAGATGATCCCATCTCGGCGGGGCAGTACTTC
>TRBV7-9|TRBJ2-1|NA|NA
CASSLEAFSSYNEQFF
TGTGCCAGCAGCTTAGAGGCGTTCTCCTCCTACAATGAGCAGTTCTTC
>TRBV28|TRBJ2-2|NA|NA
CASSLGRYTGELFF
TGTGCCAGCAGTTTAGGACGGTACACCGGGGAGCTGTTTTTT
>TRBV7-8|TRBJ1-4|TRBD1|NA
CASSLGGTGDEKLFF
TGTGCCAGCAGTTTAGGGGGGACAGGAGATGAAAAACTGTTTTTT
>TRBV9|TRBJ2-1|TRBD2|NA
CASSVGGGGRSSYNEQFF
TGTGCCAGCAGCGTAGGGGGTGGCGGGAGGAGCTCCTACAATGAGCAGTTCTTC
>TRBV6-5|TRBJ1-3|NA|NA
CASRLQGSGNTIYF
TGTGCCAGCAGACTACAGGGATCTGGAAACACCATATATTTT
>TRBV4-1|TRBJ2-2|NA|once
CASSQADPGTESTGELFF
TGCGCCAGCAGCCAAGCGGACCCCGGGACTGAGAGCACCGGGGAGCTGTTTTTT
>TRBV29-1|TRBJ2-2|NA|NA
CSVEDPRASGTGELFF
TGCAGCGTTGAAGACCCCCGGGCCTCGGGCACCGGGGAGCTGTTTTTT
>TRBV4-1|TRBJ2-1|TRBD2|NA
CASTLGGRGEQFF
TGCGCCAGCACCCTTGGCGGGAGGGGTGAGCAGTTCTTC
>TRBV27|TRBJ2-1|TRBD2|NA
CASSLRTSETYNEQFF
TGTGCCAGCAGCCTAAGGACTAGCGAAACCTACAATGAGCAGTTCTTC
>TRBV4-1|TRBJ2-7|NA|NA
CATGSNYEQYF
TGCGCCACCGGATCCAACTACGAGCAGTACTTC